This TCR beta chain was captured in a study of blood T cells in healthy people across ages (dated by TCRdb to the mid-2010s). Some background on the complete study: In model experiments, template switching captured roughly one uniquely barcoded TCR beta cDNA molecule for every two T cells. To avoid experimental bias, donors of different ages were randomly spread across the sequencing lanes. To track age-related changes in TCR beta repertoire diversity, the study relied on deep sequencing normalized with unique cDNA molecular identifiers. The donors were split into four age groups: young (average 16 years), middle-aged (39), aged (roughly 65) and long-lived (roughly 88). Two additional independent replicas of 1 million unique cDNA reads from the same blood draw were analyzed for two donors (one aged 18 to 30 and one aged 80 or older).

As to this clonotype: Its recognized antigen is unknown. Qualities for individual bases were not recorded, and no much larger clone is one base off.

Receptor amplification or capture employed 5' RACE. Sequenced on an Illumina HiSeq 2500. A second PCR of 7 to 11 cycles was performed with a sample-barcoded 5' primer and a J-beta primer mix. A unique molecular identifier was introduced onto each TCR beta cDNA molecule by a template-switch 5' adaptor carrying 12 random nucleotides. At least 2.5 million CDR3-containing paired-end reads were obtained from each sample. All of the RNA was converted into first-strand cDNA using the Mint cDNA synthesis kit, with a TRBC-specific oligonucleotide serving as the primer. Following uracil-DNA glycosylase treatment, a first 18-cycle PCR with universal primers M1SS and BC2_uni_R was performed on all cDNA. The published analysis was carried out like this. Each sample was normalized by randomly selecting 1 million high-quality reads, each carrying a distinct molecular identifier. Instead of being binned into consensus sequences, reads with shared molecular identifiers were discarded. MiTCR, with a Q25 quality threshold and the strictest error-elimination algorithm, was used for CDR3 identification, clonotype clustering and error correction. Lower-bound total TCR beta diversity was estimated with a nonparametric unseen species model using Euler transformation. TCRdb cleaned the public reads at Q25 with fastp, built clones with MiXCR and kept in-frame beta chains. Duplicate CDR3 protein sequences are folded into a single record with the most common DNA and genes. In this record, the V and J calls reflect TCRdb's handling and not the investigators' own analysis. Here the sample has about 1.1 million distinct CDR3 sequences; roughly two fifths occur a single time. The ten largest clones capture about an eighth of the sample.

The donors were some 36 Caucasian individuals from Russia, aged roughly 6 to 100 years, who were systemically healthy. Each donor gave approximately 9.4 milliliters of peripheral blood, drawn into EDTA-treated Vacutainer tubes. Ficoll-Paque density-gradient centrifugation was used to isolate PBMCs, with at least 6.5 million per sample. Total RNA was extracted from PBMCs with Trizol reagent, with at least 6 micrograms obtained per sample. For every donor, an aliquot of PBMCs went through flow cytometry to measure the percentages of naive CD45RAhigh/CD27high T cells. Broader findings and caveats from the paper: Observed TCR beta diversity per million T cells fell roughly linearly with age, and a significant reduction was already apparent by age about 43. Compared with the aged group, the long-lived group had more naive CD4+ T cells, fewer expanded clones and increased TCR diversity, suggesting age selection. Bulk unsorted PBMC profiling prevented conclusive comparison of naive and antigen-experienced compartments. Estimates of total diversity based on one million sequenced T cells were regarded as lower bounds and as underestimates. Observed TCR beta diversity correlated strongly with the percentage of naive T cells measured by flow cytometry. Because donor CMV infection status was unknown, age-related changes in expanded clonotypes were potentially confounded.

Trimming removed 0 bases from V and 4 bases from J, leaving 10 bases between the germline ends. The germline V gene specifies SGDLS as CDR1 and YYNGEE as CDR2. The CDR3 measures 15 amino acids from cysteine to phenylalanine. Only the CDR3 part of the read is kept: 45 bases, read in frame from the first base. Sequencing was done on a sample of blood. The chain is made from TRBV9 and TRBJ2-2; the D gene identity is not certain. The receptor comes from a man younger than 30 in good health. The CDR3 protein: CASSVGQTVTGELFF. In nucleotides, the sequence is TGTGCCAGCAGCGTAGGTCAGACCGTCACCGGGGAGCTGTTTTTT.